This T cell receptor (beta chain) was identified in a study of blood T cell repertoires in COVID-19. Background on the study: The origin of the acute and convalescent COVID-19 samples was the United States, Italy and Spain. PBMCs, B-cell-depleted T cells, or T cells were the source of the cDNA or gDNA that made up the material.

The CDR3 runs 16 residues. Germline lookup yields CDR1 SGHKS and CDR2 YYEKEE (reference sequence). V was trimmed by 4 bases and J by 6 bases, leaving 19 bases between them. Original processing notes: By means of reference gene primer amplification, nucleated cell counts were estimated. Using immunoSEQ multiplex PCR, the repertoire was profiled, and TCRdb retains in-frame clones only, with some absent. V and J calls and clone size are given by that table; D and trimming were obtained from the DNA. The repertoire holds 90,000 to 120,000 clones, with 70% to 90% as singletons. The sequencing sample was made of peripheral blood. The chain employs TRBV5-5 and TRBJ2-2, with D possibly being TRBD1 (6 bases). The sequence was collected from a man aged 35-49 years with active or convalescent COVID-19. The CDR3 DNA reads TGTGCCAGCAGCCTGCGTCCAGGGGCAAACGCCGGGGAGCTGTTTTTT. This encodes CASSLRPGANAGELFF.